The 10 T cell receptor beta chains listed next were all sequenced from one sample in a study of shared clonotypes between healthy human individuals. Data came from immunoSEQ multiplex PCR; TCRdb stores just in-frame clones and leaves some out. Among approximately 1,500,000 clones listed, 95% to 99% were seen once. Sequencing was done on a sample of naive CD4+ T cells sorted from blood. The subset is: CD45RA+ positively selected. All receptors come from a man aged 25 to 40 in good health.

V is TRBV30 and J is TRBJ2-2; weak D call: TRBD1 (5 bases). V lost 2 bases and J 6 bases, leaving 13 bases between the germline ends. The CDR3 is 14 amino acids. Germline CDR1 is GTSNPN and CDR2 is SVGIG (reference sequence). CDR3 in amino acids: CAWSNFRDPGELFF. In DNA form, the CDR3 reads TGTGCCTGGAGTAATTTCAGGGATCCCGGGGAGCTGTTTTTT.

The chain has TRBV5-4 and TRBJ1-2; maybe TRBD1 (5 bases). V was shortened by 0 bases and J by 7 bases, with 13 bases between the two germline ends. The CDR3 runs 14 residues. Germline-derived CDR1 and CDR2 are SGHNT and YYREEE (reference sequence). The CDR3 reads CASSLGDGFIGYTF. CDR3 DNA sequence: TGTGCCAGCAGCTTGGGGGACGGCTTTATTGGCTACACCTTC.

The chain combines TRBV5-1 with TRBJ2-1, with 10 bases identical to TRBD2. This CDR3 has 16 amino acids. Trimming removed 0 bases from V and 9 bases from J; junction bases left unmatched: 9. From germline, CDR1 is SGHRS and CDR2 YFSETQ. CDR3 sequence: CASSLALAGVRFEQFF. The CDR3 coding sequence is TGCGCCAGCAGCTTGGCCCTAGCGGGAGTTCGCTTTGAGCAGTTCTTC.

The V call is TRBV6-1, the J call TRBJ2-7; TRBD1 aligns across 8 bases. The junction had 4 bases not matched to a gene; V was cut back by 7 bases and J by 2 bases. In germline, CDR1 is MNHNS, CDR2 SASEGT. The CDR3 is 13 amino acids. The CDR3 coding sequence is TGTGCCAGCACAACAGGGGGTCCCTACGAGCAGTACTTC. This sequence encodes CASTTGGPYEQYF.

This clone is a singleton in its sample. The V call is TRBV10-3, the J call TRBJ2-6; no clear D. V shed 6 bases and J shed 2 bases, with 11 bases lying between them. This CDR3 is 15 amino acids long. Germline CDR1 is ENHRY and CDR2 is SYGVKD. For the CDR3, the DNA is TGTGCCATCAGGCCGATGGGCACTGGGGCCAACGTCCTGACTTTC. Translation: CAIRPMGTGANVLTF.

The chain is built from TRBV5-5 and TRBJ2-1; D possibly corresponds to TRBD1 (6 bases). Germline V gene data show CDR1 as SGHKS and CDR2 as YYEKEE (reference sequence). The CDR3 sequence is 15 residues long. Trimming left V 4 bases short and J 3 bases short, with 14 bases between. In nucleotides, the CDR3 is TGTGCCAGCAGCCACCGGGACACCGTCTACAATGAGCAGTTCTTC. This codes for CASSHRDTVYNEQFF.

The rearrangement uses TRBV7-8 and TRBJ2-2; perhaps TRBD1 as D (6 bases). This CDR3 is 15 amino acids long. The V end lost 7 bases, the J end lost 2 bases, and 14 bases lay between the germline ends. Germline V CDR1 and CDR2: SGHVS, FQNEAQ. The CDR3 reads CASIQQGSNTGELFF. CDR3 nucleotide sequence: TGTGCCAGCATCCAACAGGGTAGTAACACCGGGGAGCTGTTTTTT.

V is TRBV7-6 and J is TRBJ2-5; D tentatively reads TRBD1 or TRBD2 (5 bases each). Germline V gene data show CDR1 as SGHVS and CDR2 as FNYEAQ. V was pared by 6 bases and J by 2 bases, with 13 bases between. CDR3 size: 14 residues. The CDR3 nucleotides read TGTGCCAGCAGTCCTGGGACCGTACAAGAGACCCAGTACTTC. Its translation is CASSPGTVQETQYF.

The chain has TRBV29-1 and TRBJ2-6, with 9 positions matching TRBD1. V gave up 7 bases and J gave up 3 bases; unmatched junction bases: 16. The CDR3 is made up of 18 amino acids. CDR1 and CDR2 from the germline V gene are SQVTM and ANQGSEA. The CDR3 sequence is CSGIFRMDRGDGANVLTF. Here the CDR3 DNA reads TGCAGCGGAATCTTCCGTATGGACAGGGGTGATGGGGCCAACGTCCTGACTTTC.

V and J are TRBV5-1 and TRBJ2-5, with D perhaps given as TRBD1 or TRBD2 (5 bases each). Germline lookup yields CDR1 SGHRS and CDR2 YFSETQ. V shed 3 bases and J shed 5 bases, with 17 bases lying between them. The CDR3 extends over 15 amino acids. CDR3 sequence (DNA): TGCGCCAGCAGCTCACCATCGCAGGGCGGGGAGACCCAGTACTTC. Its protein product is CASSSPSQGGETQYF.